A selection of T cell receptor beta chains follows, all from one sample in a study of shared clonotypes between healthy human individuals. Some clones are missing from TCRdb's copy, which holds only in-frame ones; the method was immunoSEQ multiplex PCR. The sample lists more than 2,000,000 clones; more than 80% were seen once. Sequenced input: naive CD4+ T cells from PBMCs. These receptors were taken from a man in his late teens or twenties in good health. Some clones in this sample may be carry-over from other donors' samples. CDR3s include the opening cysteine and the closing phenylalanine or tryptophan. Each record gives: clone size, J gene, V gene, D gene, CDR3 protein, CDR3 DNA. D genes are given only for firm matches. Some rows mark clone size as missing; the rest say once, few, many or name a class of expanded clone.

. TRBJ2-7 TRBV2 TRBD2 CASRLRLGLAENKREQYF TGTGCCAGCAGGCTACGACTCGGACTAGCGGAAAATAAACGGGAGCAGTACTTC
. TRBJ1-6 TRBV30 TRBD1 CAWGDRGNSPLHF TGTGCCTGGGGGGACAGGGGGAATTCACCCCTCCACTTT
once TRBJ2-5 TRBV6-5 . CASSWGRIQETQYF TGTGCCAGCAGCTGGGGCCGGATCCAAGAGACCCAGTACTTC
. TRBJ1-5 TRBV27 . CASSPSVGRNQPQHF TGTGCCAGCAGCCCGTCGGTTGGGCGCAATCAGCCCCAGCATTTT
. TRBJ2-1 TRBV7-3 TRBD1 CASSLSGGTTGEQFF TGTGCCAGCAGCTTATCAGGGGGCACGACGGGTGAGCAGTTCTTC
. TRBJ2-1 TRBV27 TRBD2 CASSLLAGGYNEQFF TGTGCCAGCAGTCTCTTAGCGGGAGGCTACAATGAGCAGTTCTTC
. TRBJ1-3 TRBV28 . CASSLSTGLTFGNTIYF TGTGCCAGCAGTTTATCCACAGGGCTAACCTTCGGAAACACCATATATTTT
. TRBJ1-6 TRBV30 . CAWRGRVSPLHF TGTGCCTGGAGGGGCAGGGTTTCACCCCTCCACTTT
. TRBJ1-1 TRBV19 TRBD1 CASTPTGTANTEAFF TGTGCCAGTACCCCTACCGGGACAGCAAACACTGAAGCTTTCTTT
. TRBJ2-2 TRBV7-8 . CASSPSRAWRGELFF TGTGCCAGCAGCCCAAGCCGGGCCTGGCGCGGGGAGCTGTTTTTT
. TRBJ1-2 TRBV10-3 . CATLDRQNYGYTF TGTGCCACCCTGGACAGACAGAACTATGGCTACACCTTC
. TRBJ2-7 TRBV4-2 TRBD2 CASSQDGRASGSREQYF TGTGCCAGCAGCCAAGATGGTAGGGCTAGCGGGAGCCGCGAGCAGTACTTC
. TRBJ1-1 TRBV6-6 . CASSLPPTRLEAFF TGTGCCAGCAGTCTACCCCCGACAAGGTTGGAAGCTTTCTTT
. TRBJ1-1 TRBV5-6 . CASSLGSVNTEAFF TGTGCCAGCAGCTTGGGCTCAGTGAACACTGAAGCTTTCTTT
. TRBJ1-1 TRBV29-1 . CSVESTGMNTEAFF TGCAGCGTGGAATCGACGGGGATGAACACTGAAGCTTTCTTT
. TRBJ1-4 TRBV10-3 . CAISSGATNEKLFF TGTGCCATCAGTTCAGGGGCGACTAATGAAAAACTGTTTTTT
once TRBJ1-4 TRBV5-1 . CASSLARGAGEKLFF TGCGCCAGCAGCTTGGCCCGGGGTGCGGGTGAAAAACTGTTTTTT